This TCR beta chain was retrieved from a study of blood T cell repertoires in COVID-19 (dated by TCRdb to about 2020). Regarding the complete study: Collaborator samples came from the United States, Italy and Spain and covered acute and convalescent phases of COVID-19. The material from the prospective study consisted of cDNA or gDNA derived from T cells, B-cell-depleted T cells, or PBMCs. Subjects who had been exposed to COVID-19, were actively infected with it, or had recovered from it provided the deeply sampled blood TCRbeta repertoires that made up the dataset. A freely available public database, intended as a resource for researchers studying the immune response to SARS-CoV-2, is where the repertoires were released. The samples were drawn from two sources: the first 160 participants of the ongoing ImmuneRACE study, and 1,200 or so subjects contributed by 6 global collaborators. The sample metadata nearly always contained a de-identified subject ID, COVID-19 status, age in years and sex. Where HLA class I and class II types were available, the types were taken from metadata supplied by the sample provider, not from assay-based typing. Paper-wide results and their limitations: How much clinical and demographic metadata was included differed by source and by participant, and the metadata was provided uncurated.

In Seattle, one collaborating source enrolled patients while the infection was active and tracked those patients longitudinally over the course of disease. Each collaborating institution followed its own protocols to collect whole blood in K2EDTA tubes. Collaborator samples were shipped for TCRbeta analysis as frozen whole blood, isolated PBMCs, or DNA extracted from either sample type. About this clone itself: The target of this receptor is not known. Base qualities are not provided; no much larger clone lies one nucleotide away.

From the germline V gene, CDR1 is SGDLS and CDR2 is YYNGEE. V loses 0 bases of germline sequence and J loses 0 bases, and the interval between the two ends is 12 bases. Taken from cysteine to phenylalanine, the CDR3 has 16 residues. The sequence is cut down to CDR3 DNA, 48 bases in frame from base 1. TCRbeta CDR3 regions were amplified from genomic DNA by means of the immunoSEQ Assay, a bias-controlled multiplex PCR. From the authors' description of their analysis: Within the assay, amplification of reference gene primers was used to estimate how many nucleated cells each sample contained. To quantify the absolute abundance of each unique TCRbeta CDR3 rearrangement, sequence reads were collapsed and filtered. For each sample, productive Simpson clonality was calculated as the square root of Simpson's diversity index across productive rearrangements. TCRdb mirrors the immuneACCESS table, restricted to in-frame sequences. Some clones are absent from its copies; in checked studies, under half trace to an unresolved V gene, and the reason for the others is unknown. The D gene and trimming were derived from the DNA, and the V and J assignments and clone size from that table. Here the sample has fewer than 450,000 clones; about 87% occur a single time. Together, the top ten hold 10% to 15% of the sample.

The V and J segments used are TRBV9 and TRBJ1-1; the D gene is unclear. This receptor was obtained from a woman aged 45 to 65 with COVID-19, enrolled during active disease. Sequenced material: peripheral blood. The CDR3: CASSVEEGGLNTEAFF. The nucleotide sequence reads TGTGCCAGCAGCGTAGAGGAAGGAGGGCTGAACACTGAAGCTTTCTTT.